One sample yielded the 14 T cell receptor beta chains listed below, sequenced in a study of regulatory T cells in long-lasting Graves disease. According to the study, TCR beta libraries were built with iRepertoire HTBI primers and CDR3-region Arm-PCR. MiXCR was run by TCRdb on the multiplex PCR reads, yielding one entry per CDR3 protein. The table lists some 420,000 distinct CDR3 sequences, 20% to 25% of them singletons, with less than 15% in the top ten. Indicated time point: persistent/refractory GD, antithyroid drugs over 5 years with positive TRAb. Isolated PBMC RNA provided the starting material for the TCR library. Sample: peripheral blood mononuclear cells (PBMCs), taken when the disease was refractory, from a patient treated with antithyroid drugs. The receptors originated from a female donor with Graves disease.

The chain has TRBV11-2 and TRBJ1-6, with unresolved D. Germline V gene lookup returns CDR1 SGHAT and CDR2 FQNNGV. Trimming took off 5 bases at V and 8 bases at J, with 10 bases between the two ends. The CDR3 sequence is 13 residues long. The CDR3 sequence is CASSPGGYSPLHF. The CDR3 bases are TGTGCCAGCAGCCCAGGTGGTTATTCACCCCTCCACTTT.

This clonotype was seen more than once but under ten times. V is TRBV20-1 and J is TRBJ2-7; 9 nucleotides line up with TRBD1. V lost 3 bases to trimming and J lost 3 bases; unmatched junction nucleotides: 6. This CDR3 is built from 14 residues. The germline gives CDR1 DFQATT, CDR2 SNEGSKA (reference sequence). CDR3 protein: CSASPPTGGYEQYF. Here the CDR3 DNA reads TGCAGTGCTAGCCCCCCGACAGGGGGCTACGAGCAGTACTTC.

This clonotype appeared many times. This chain uses TRBV6-5 with TRBJ2-7; perhaps TRBD1 as D (6 bases). This CDR3 spans 14 amino acids. The germline gives CDR1 MNHEY, CDR2 SVGAGI. The V end was cut by 0 bases, the J end by 4 bases, with 10 bases between. The CDR3 bases are TGTGCCAGCAGTTACTCGGGGGCGCGGTACGAGCAGTACTTC. Residues: CASSYSGARYEQYF.

This clonotype was seen a few times. This chain links TRBV30 with TRBJ1-5; D unclear. The CDR3 has 14 amino acids. The ends were cut back, 5 bases at V and 2 bases at J, with 13 bases in the middle. Germline values: CDR1 GTSNPN, CDR2 SVGIG (reference sequence). The CDR3 coding sequence is TGTGCCTGGGAGGGCTCAAGTGGCAATCAGCCCCAGCATTTT. It translates to CAWEGSSGNQPQHF.

The rearrangement uses TRBV20-1 and TRBJ2-7, with D unclear. CDR3 size: 15 residues. V lost 3 bases to trimming and J lost 4 bases, with 19 bases between them. Germline CDR1 reads DFQATT; CDR2 reads SNEGSKA (reference sequence). CDR3 bases: TGCAGTGCTAGGGAGAGTCGGGCAATGCCTTACGAGCAGTACTTC. Amino acids: CSARESRAMPYEQYF.

This clonotype was counted a single time. A read error may be the cause here, since a much bigger clone is one base away. J is TRBJ2-7 and V is TRBV29-1; tentative D call: TRBD2 (5 bases). CDR3 length: 13 residues. The germline V and J ends were trimmed by 5 bases and 2 bases, with 13 bases remaining between them. Per the germline V gene, CDR1 is SQVTM and CDR2 is ANQGSEA. CDR3 protein: CSVPGTSTYEQYF. CDR3 DNA sequence: TGCAGCGTTCCGGGAACGAGCACCTACGAGCAGTACTTC.

This clonotype was seen ten or more times. The J gene is TRBJ1-6, the V gene TRBV2; weak D call: TRBD1 (6 bases). Looked up from germline, CDR1 is SNHLY and CDR2 is FYNNEI. Trimming removed 2 bases from V and 10 bases from J, with 9 bases in between. This CDR3 comprises 13 residues. This CDR3 is CASSETGSSPLHF. CDR3 bases: TGTGCCAGCAGTGAAACAGGGAGCTCACCCCTCCACTTT. The whole variable domain, remainder taken from reference TRBV2 and TRBJ1-6, is EPEVTQTPSHQVTQMGQEVILRCVPISNHLYFYWYRQILGQKVEFLVSFYNNEISEKSEIFDDQFSVERPDGSNFTLKIRSTKLEDSAMYFCASSETGSSPLHFGNGTRLTVT.

DNA for the CDR3: TGTGCCAGCAGGGGACAGGTCACTGAGCAGTTCTTC. Translated: CASRGQVTEQFF. The J gene is TRBJ2-1, the V gene TRBV27, with 8 bases matching TRBD1. CDR3 length: 12 amino acids. V shed 6 bases, J shed 9 bases, and the junction held 4 bases outside the gene matches. Germline assignment: CDR1 MNHEY and CDR2 SMNVEV (reference sequence).

This clonotype occurred many times. A much larger clone is a single base away; this may be a read error. This rearrangement joins TRBV6-1 to TRBJ2-7; D possibly corresponds to TRBD1 (5 bases). V lost 8 bases and J lost 1, with 6 bases in between. The length of the CDR3 is 11 residues. Germline V gene sequence: CDR1 MNHNS, CDR2 SASEGT. The CDR3 DNA sequence: TGTGCCAGCGGGGCTTCCTACGAGCAGTACTTC. Translated, it gives CASGASYEQYF.

The sample holds a few counts of this clonotype. V and J are TRBV29-1 and TRBJ1-1; the D gene is possibly TRBD1 (6 bases). The CDR3 has 14 amino acids. V lost 7 bases, J lost 4 bases, and 19 bases lay in between. Germline lookup yields CDR1 SQVTM and CDR2 ANQGSEA. CDR3 in DNA: TGCAGCGCCCCTCGACAGGCTGTTGTCACTGAAGCTTTCTTT. It is translated as CSAPRQAVVTEAFF.

This clonotype was seen ten or more times. V usage is TRBV28 and J usage is TRBJ1-1; D is uncertain. The CDR3 runs 13 residues. V lost 7 bases, J lost 2 bases, and 11 bases lay in between. Germline-derived CDR1 and CDR2 are MDHEN and SYDVKM. CDR3 residues: CASTKRLNTEAFF. The CDR3 DNA sequence: TGTGCCAGCACGAAGAGGCTAAACACTGAAGCTTTCTTT.

The rearrangement links TRBV20-1 to TRBJ2-3; a weak D match, TRBD2 (6 bases). Per germline, CDR1 DFQATT and CDR2 SNEGSKA (reference sequence). The CDR3 has 16 residues. Trimming took 1 base from V and 1 from J, leaving 15 bases between them. The CDR3 DNA follows: TGCAGTGCTAGAGGTGGTGGAGGGTTAGGCACAGATACGCAGTATTTT. It translates to CSARGGGGLGTDTQYF.

This clonotype was counted between two and nine times. The genes are TRBV19 and TRBJ1-1; the match to TRBD1 covers 8 bases. CDR3 length: 15 residues. Germline values: CDR1 LNHDA, CDR2 SQIVND (reference sequence). The V and J ends lost 6 bases and 1 base, in that order; junction bases with no gene match: 7. The CDR3: CASSSWTGKNTEAFF. The CDR3 nucleotides are TGTGCCAGTAGCTCCTGGACAGGGAAGAACACTGAAGCTTTCTTT. Drawing the rest from reference TRBV19 and TRBJ1-1, the complete variable domain is DGGITQSPKYLFRKEGQNVTLSCEQNLNHDAMYWYRQDPGQGLRLIYYSQIVNDFQKGDIAEGYSVSREKKESFPLTVTSAQKNPTAFYLCASSSWTGKNTEAFFGQGTRLTVV.

The V gene is TRBV7-9, the J gene TRBJ1-2, with D maybe TRBD1 (5 bases). Looked up from germline, CDR1 is SEHNR and CDR2 is FQNEAQ (reference sequence). CDR3 size: 17 residues. Trimming took 1 base from V and 0 from J, leaving 15 bases between them. CDR3 amino acids: CASSLGEGLGTNYGYTF. The CDR3 region has the DNA TGTGCCAGCAGCTTAGGCGAGGGGCTCGGCACTAACTATGGCTACACCTTC. Supplemented by reference TRBV7-9 and TRBJ1-2, the full variable domain reads DTGVSQNPRHKITKRGQNVTFRCDPISEHNRLYWYRQTLGQGPEFLTYFQNEAQLEKSRLLSDRFSAERPKGSFSTLEIQRTEQGDSAMYLCASSLGEGLGTNYGYTFGSGTRLTVV.